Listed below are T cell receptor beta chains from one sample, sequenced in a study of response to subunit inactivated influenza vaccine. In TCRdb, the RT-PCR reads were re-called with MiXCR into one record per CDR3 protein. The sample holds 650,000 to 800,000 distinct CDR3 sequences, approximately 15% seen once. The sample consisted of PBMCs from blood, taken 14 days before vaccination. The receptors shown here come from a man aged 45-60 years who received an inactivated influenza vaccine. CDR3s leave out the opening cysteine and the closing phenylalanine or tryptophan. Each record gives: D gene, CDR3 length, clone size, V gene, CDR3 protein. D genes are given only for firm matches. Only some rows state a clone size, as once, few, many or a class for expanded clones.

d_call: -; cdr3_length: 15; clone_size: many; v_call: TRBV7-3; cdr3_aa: ASSLTWPGSRVDTQY
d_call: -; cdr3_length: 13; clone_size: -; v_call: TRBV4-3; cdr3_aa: ASSQEGTGGRTQY
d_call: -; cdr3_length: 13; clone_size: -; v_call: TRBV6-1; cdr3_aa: ASSEIGRGNTEAF
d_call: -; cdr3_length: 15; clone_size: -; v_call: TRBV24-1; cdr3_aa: ATSDVTGMLSTDTQY
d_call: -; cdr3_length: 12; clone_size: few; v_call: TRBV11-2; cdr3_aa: ASSLGQGMYEQY
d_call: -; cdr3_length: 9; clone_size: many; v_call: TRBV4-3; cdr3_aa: ASRGVGEQF
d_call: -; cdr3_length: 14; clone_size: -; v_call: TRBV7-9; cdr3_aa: ASSLDRPSSGNTIY
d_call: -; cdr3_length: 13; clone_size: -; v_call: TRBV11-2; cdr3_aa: ASGDWGSRTDTQY
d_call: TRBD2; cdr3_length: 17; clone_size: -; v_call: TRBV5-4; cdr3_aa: ASSLSASGGRSSYNEQF
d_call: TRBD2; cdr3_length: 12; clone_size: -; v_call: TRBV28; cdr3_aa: ASSLTSGSIEQF
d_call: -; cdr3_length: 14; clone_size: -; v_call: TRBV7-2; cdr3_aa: ASSRAFFHYQQTQY
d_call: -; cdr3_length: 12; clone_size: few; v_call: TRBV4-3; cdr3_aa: ASSQDGGIDEQF
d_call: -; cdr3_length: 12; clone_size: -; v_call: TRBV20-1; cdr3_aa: SANFLAPYNEQF
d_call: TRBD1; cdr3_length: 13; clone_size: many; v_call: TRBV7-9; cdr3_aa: ASSLNRGGNSPLH
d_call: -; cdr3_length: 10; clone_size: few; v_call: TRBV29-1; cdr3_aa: SVIRHTDTQY